Each of the 16 T cell receptor beta chains below was sequenced from the same sample in a study of T cell responses to AZD1222 COVID-19 vaccine. Profiled with immunoSEQ multiplex PCR; TCRdb holds only in-frame clones, not every one. The sample contains 140,000 or so clones, around 89% of which appear only once. This material consisted of peripheral blood, taken on day 0 of AZD1222 vaccination. These receptors originate from an adult in good health.

The CDR3: CASSQGPSGYEQYF. The CDR3 bases are TGTGCCAGCAGCCAGGGACCCAGTGGCTACGAGCAGTACTTC. The chain uses TRBV7-8 and TRBJ2-7; D possibly matches TRBD1 or TRBD2 (5 bases each). The V gene's germline CDR1 is SGHVS and CDR2 FQNEAQ. There are 14 residues in the CDR3. The germline V and J ends were trimmed by 5 bases and 3 bases, with 14 bases remaining between them.

The rearrangement joins TRBV19 to TRBJ2-3; D gene ambiguous. This CDR3 spans 11 amino acids. V lost 7 bases, J lost 2 bases, and 4 bases lay in between. Germline V CDR1 and CDR2: LNHDA, SQIVND (reference sequence). CDR3 region: CASTNTDTQYF. Written as DNA, the CDR3 is TGTGCCAGTACTAACACAGATACGCAGTATTTT.

This chain joins TRBV7-3 and TRBJ1-2; weak D call: TRBD1 (5 bases). CDR3 length: 15 residues. V lost 5 bases and J 0 bases, leaving 13 bases between the germline ends. Germline CDR1 and CDR2: SGHTA and FQGTGA. In DNA form, the CDR3 reads TGTGCCAGCAGCGCTGTCCCAGGGACTAACTATGGCTACACCTTC. It is translated as CASSAVPGTNYGYTF.

Only a few counts were recorded for this clone. In the same sample, other DNA sequences code for this CDR3. V and J are TRBV5-1 and TRBJ2-1; D might be TRBD2 (5 bases). The CDR3 length is 14 residues. The V end was cut by 3 bases, the J end by 2 bases, with 9 bases between. The germline gives CDR1 SGHRS, CDR2 YFSETQ. CDR3 sequence reads: CASSSAGAYNEQFF. The DNA for the CDR3 is TGCGCCAGCAGCTCGGCCGGGGCCTACAATGAGCAGTTCTTC.

V gene TRBV6-5 combines with J gene TRBJ2-7, with TRBD1 matching 8 bases. V was pared by 7 bases and J by 5 bases, with 13 bases of the junction left unmatched. The germline V gene encodes CDR1 MNHEY and CDR2 SVGAGI. CDR3 size: 15 residues. The CDR3 sequence: CASTLRQGIGDEQYF. The CDR3 DNA reads TGTGCCAGCACCCTCAGACAGGGGATCGGGGACGAGCAGTACTTC.

This sequence joins TRBV7-9 and TRBJ1-2; 7 bases line up with TRBD1. Germline values: CDR1 SEHNR, CDR2 FQNEAQ (reference sequence). Trimming cost V 6 bases and J 8 bases; bases outside gene matches: 9. This CDR3 is built from 13 residues. The DNA for the CDR3 is TGTGCCAGCAGTCCCCAGGGGGTCGGCGGCTACACCTTC. The encoded protein is CASSPQGVGGYTF. Looking up the rest from reference TRBV7-9 and TRBJ1-2 gives the full variable domain: DTGVSQNPRHKITKRGQNVTFRCDPISEHNRLYWYRQTLGQGPEFLTYFQNEAQLEKSRLLSDRFSAERPKGSFSTLEIQRTEQGDSAMYLCASSPQGVGGYTFGSGTRLTVV.

CDR3 DNA: TGTGCCAGCACCGGGGGGCCCAACTATGGCTACACCTTC. The encoded protein is CASTGGPNYGYTF. The chain combines TRBV7-9 with TRBJ1-2; TRBD1 might be the D (6 bases). Looked up from germline, CDR1 is SEHNR and CDR2 is FQNEAQ (reference sequence). CDR3 length: 13 residues. Trimming left V 7 bases short and J 2 bases short, with 11 bases between.

This clone was detected once. The chain links TRBV9 to TRBJ2-7; D ambiguous. V shed 2 bases and J shed 0 bases, with 9 bases lying between them. This CDR3 is built from 14 residues. Germline assignment: CDR1 SGDLS and CDR2 YYNGEE. This chain's CDR3 is CASSVGLLSYEQYF. The CDR3 DNA sequence: TGTGCCAGCAGCGTCGGGCTCCTCTCCTACGAGCAGTACTTC.

This rearrangement joins TRBV28 to TRBJ1-1, with a weak D call TRBD1 (5 bases). Trimming shortened V by 3 bases and J by 11 bases, and 10 bases separated the two germline ends. The CDR3 contains 11 residues. Per germline, CDR1 MDHEN and CDR2 SYDVKM. The CDR3 nucleotides are TGTGCCAGCAGTTTGTCAGGGCTGGCTTTCTTT. Its translation is CASSLSGLAFF.

The genes are TRBV27 and TRBJ2-1; 14 bases match TRBD2. CDR1 is MNHEY and CDR2 is SMNVEV in the germline V gene (reference sequence). V was pared by 10 bases and J by 6 bases, with 17 bases of the junction left unmatched. CDR3 length equals 18 residues. The chain's CDR3 is CATIETHPTSGRVNEQFF. CDR3 bases: TGTGCCACCATAGAAACCCATCCGACTAGCGGGAGGGTCAATGAGCAGTTCTTC.

The CDR3 here is CASSYGPDVYGYTF. CDR3 in DNA: TGTGCCAGCAGCTACGGACCAGACGTCTATGGCTACACCTTC. The chain links TRBV5-5 to TRBJ1-2; no firm D call. CDR1 and CDR2 (germline): SGHKS, YYEKEE (reference sequence). Trimming removed 3 bases at V and 4 bases at J, with 13 bases between. The CDR3 is 14 amino acids.

The chain links TRBV4-2 to TRBJ1-1, with D hard to call. CDR3 length equals 14 residues. With 0 bases removed from V and 0 bases from J, the gap between germline ends came to 5 bases. The germline CDR1 and CDR2 sequences are LGHNA and YNFKEQ. CDR3: CASSQDLMNTEAFF. CDR3 coding DNA: TGTGCCAGCAGCCAAGATCTCATGAACACTGAAGCTTTCTTT.

The gene calls are TRBV5-6 and TRBJ1-4; D is possibly TRBD1 (6 bases). Germline CDR1 is SGHDT and CDR2 is YYEEEE. V shed 5 bases and J shed 8 bases, with 13 bases lying between them. This CDR3 contains 13 residues. In DNA form, the CDR3 reads TGTGCCAGCAGTAGCGCACAGGGAGAAAAACTGTTTTTT. It is translated as CASSSAQGEKLFF.

This chain connects TRBV5-1 to TRBJ2-3, with no clear D. There are 17 residues in the CDR3. Trimming stripped 0 bases from V and 2 bases from J, with 16 bases between. Germline values: CDR1 SGHRS, CDR2 YFSETQ. The CDR3 loop is CASSLAQSRASTDTQYF. CDR3 coding DNA: TGCGCCAGCAGCTTGGCACAGTCCAGAGCCTCCACAGATACGCAGTATTTT.

V usage is TRBV25-1 and J usage is TRBJ2-2; D remains unclear. Deletions cut 7 bases from V and 0 bases from J, with 12 bases between. The CDR3 is 15 residues long. Per germline, CDR1 MGHDK and CDR2 SYGVNS. CDR3 bases: TGTGCCAGCACCCCATGGGGTTCGAACACCGGGGAGCTGTTTTTT. Amino acids: CASTPWGSNTGELFF. The full variable domain, completed using reference TRBV25-1 and TRBJ2-2, is EADIYQTPRYLVIGTGKKITLECSQTMGHDKMYWYQQDPGMELHLIHYSYGVNSTEKGDLSSESTVSRIRTEHFPLTLESARPSHTSQYLCASTPWGSNTGELFFGEGSRLTVL.

CDR3 nucleotide sequence: TGTGCCACCAGCAGAGAGAGGGATCTGTGGAATTCACCCCTCCACTTT. Translated: CATSRERDLWNSPLHF. The V gene is TRBV15, the J gene TRBJ1-6; the D is unclear. Per the germline V gene, CDR1 is LNHNV and CDR2 is YYDKDF (reference sequence). This CDR3 contains 16 residues. The ends were cut back, 0 bases at V and 7 bases at J, with 13 bases in the middle.